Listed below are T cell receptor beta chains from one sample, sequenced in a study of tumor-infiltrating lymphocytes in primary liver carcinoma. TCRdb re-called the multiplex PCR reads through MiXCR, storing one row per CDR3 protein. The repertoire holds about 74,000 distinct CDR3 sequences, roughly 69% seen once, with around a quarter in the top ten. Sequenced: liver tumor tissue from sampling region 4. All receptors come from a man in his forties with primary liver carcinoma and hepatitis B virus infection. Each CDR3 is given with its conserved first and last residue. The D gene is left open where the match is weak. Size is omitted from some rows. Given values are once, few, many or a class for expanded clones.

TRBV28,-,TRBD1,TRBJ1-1,TGTGCCAGCGGTTCCCCGACAGGGGACACTGAAGCTTTCTTT,CASGSPTGDTEAFF
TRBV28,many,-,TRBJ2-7,TGTGCCAGCAGTTCCCCCTTGGCTACCTTCGGCTCCGAGCAGTACTTC,CASSSPLATFGSEQYF
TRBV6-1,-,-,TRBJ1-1,TGTACCAGCAGTGAATTGGGAGGGACAAGCAACACTGAAGCTTTCTTT,CTSSELGGTSNTEAFF
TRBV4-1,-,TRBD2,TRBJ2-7,TGCGCAGGCAGCCTTAGCGGGCGAGGGCCCTACGAGCAGTACTTC,CAGSLSGRGPYEQYF
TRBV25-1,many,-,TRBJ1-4,TGTGCCAGCAGTCCGGGGCAGGGTAGATATGAAAAACTGTTTTTT,CASSPGQGRYEKLFF
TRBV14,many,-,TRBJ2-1,TGTGCCAGCCCCCGCGGGACAGATCAGGTACGGGAGCAGTTCTTC,CASPRGTDQVREQFF
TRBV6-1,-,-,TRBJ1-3,TGTGCCATCAGCCAAAGAAGGACAGACACTGGAAACACCGTGTATTTT,CAISQRRTDTGNTVYF
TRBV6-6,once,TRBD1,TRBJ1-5,TGTACCAGCAGTTACGACAGGGAAGATCAGGCCCAGCATTTT,CTSSYDREDQAQHF
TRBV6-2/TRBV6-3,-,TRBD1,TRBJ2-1,TGTGCCAGCAGTTACACGTCCGGGACAGGGGGGTCATTC,CASSYTSGTGGSF
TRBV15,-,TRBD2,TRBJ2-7,TGTGCCACCAGCAGAGATAGGGCTAGCGGGAGAGACGAGCAGTACTTC,CATSRDRASGRDEQYF
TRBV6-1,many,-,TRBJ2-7,TGTGCCAGCAGTGCCCGGGACGGACCCTACGAGCAGTACTTC,CASSARDGPYEQYF
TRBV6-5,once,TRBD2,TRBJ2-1,TGTGCCAGCACCTCTGGACTAGCGGACAATGAGCAGTTCTTC,CASTSGLADNEQFF
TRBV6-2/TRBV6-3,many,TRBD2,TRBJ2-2,TGTGCCAGCAGGAGGGGACTAGCGGGCACCGGGGAGCTGTTTTTT,CASRRGLAGTGELFF
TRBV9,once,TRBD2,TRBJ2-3,TGTGTCAGCAGCGTAGCATCGGGAGGGCAGGGAGATACGCAGTATTTT,CVSSVASGGQGDTQYF
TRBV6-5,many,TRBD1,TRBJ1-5,TGTGCCAGCAGGCTCAGGGGGCGACGTCAGCCCCAGCATTTT,CASRLRGRRQPQHF
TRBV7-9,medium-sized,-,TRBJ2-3,TGTGCCAGCAGCTTAGTTGGGGGACCAGATACGCAGTATTTT,CASSLVGGPDTQYF
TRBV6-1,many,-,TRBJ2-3,TGTGCCAGCAGTGAACAGGGCACAGATACGCAGTATTTT,CASSEQGTDTQYF
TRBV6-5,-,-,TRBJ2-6,TGTGGCAGCGGGACAGGTCCTGACTCTGGGGCCAACGTCCTAACTTTC,CGSGTGPDSGANVLTF
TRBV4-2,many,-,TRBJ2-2,TGTGCCAGCAGCCAAGTACTAGTTGAGACCGGGGAGCTGTTTTTT,CASSQVLVETGELFF
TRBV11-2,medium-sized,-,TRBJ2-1,TGTGCCAGCAGCCCGGAGGGCAACTCCTACAATGAGCAGTTCTTC,CASSPEGNSYNEQFF
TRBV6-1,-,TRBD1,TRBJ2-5,TGTGCCAGCACTGAAGTAGAGACAGGGAGAGAGACCCAGTACTTC,CASTEVETGRETQYF
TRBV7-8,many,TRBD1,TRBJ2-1,TGTGCCAGCAGTCTCACCGGGACAGGGAGTAATGAGCAGTTCTTC,CASSLTGTGSNEQFF